A selection of T cell receptor beta chains follows, all from one sample in a study of T cell clones after liver transplantation. Generated by immunoSEQ multiplex PCR, the TCRdb table keeps only in-frame clones and is missing some. The sample records 98,000 or so clones, 82% being singletons. The material was CD4+ T cells from blood, obtained before liver transplant. Every receptor here comes from a human donor who received a liver transplant. The CDR3 runs from the conserved cysteine through the conserved F or W. A D gene is named only where the DNA matches it firmly. Some rows have no size entry. The others give once, few or many, or a class for an expanded clone.

j_gene: TRBJ2-3; v_gene: TRBV9; abundance: few; d_gene: TRBD2; CDR3aa: CASSVGAGASDTQYF; CDR3nt: TGTGCCAGCAGCGTAGGAGCGGGGGCATCAGATACGCAGTATTTT
j_gene: TRBJ2-1; v_gene: TRBV9; abundance: -; d_gene: TRBD2; CDR3aa: CASSPSAGGPHEQFF; CDR3nt: TGTGCCAGCAGCCCCTCCGCGGGAGGGCCCCATGAGCAGTTCTTC
j_gene: TRBJ2-1; v_gene: TRBV19; abundance: -; d_gene: TRBD2; CDR3aa: CASKGGLAGPNEQFF; CDR3nt: TGTGCCAGTAAGGGAGGACTAGCGGGTCCCAATGAGCAGTTCTTC
j_gene: TRBJ2-2; v_gene: TRBV7-8; abundance: -; d_gene: TRBD1; CDR3aa: CASSSRTGGYTGELFF; CDR3nt: TGTGCCAGCAGCTCGCGGACAGGGGGTTACACCGGGGAGCTGTTTTTT
j_gene: TRBJ2-4; v_gene: TRBV10-1; abundance: -; d_gene: -; CDR3aa: CASSENAGIQYF; CDR3nt: TGCGCCAGCAGTGAGAACGCCGGCATTCAGTACTTC
j_gene: TRBJ2-7; v_gene: TRBV7-9; abundance: -; d_gene: -; CDR3aa: CASSPVLYEQYF; CDR3nt: TGTGCCAGCAGCCCCGTCCTCTACGAGCAGTACTTC
j_gene: TRBJ1-6; v_gene: TRBV30; abundance: -; d_gene: -; CDR3aa: CAWREAARNYNSPLHF; CDR3nt: TGTGCCTGGCGGGAGGCAGCCCGCAACTATAATTCACCCCTCCACTTT
j_gene: TRBJ1-6; v_gene: TRBV6-5; abundance: -; d_gene: -; CDR3aa: CASMFAGGHSPLHF; CDR3nt: TGTGCCAGCATGTTCGCAGGAGGTCATTCACCCCTCCACTTT
j_gene: TRBJ2-1; v_gene: TRBV4-3; abundance: -; d_gene: -; CDR3aa: CASSLDSLVDNEQFF; CDR3nt: TGCGCCAGCAGCCTGGACTCGCTAGTCGACAATGAGCAGTTCTTC
j_gene: TRBJ1-3; v_gene: TRBV2; abundance: -; d_gene: -; CDR3aa: CASSESGPSNSGNTIYF; CDR3nt: TGTGCCAGCAGTGAATCCGGACCCTCAAACTCTGGAAACACCATATATTTT
j_gene: TRBJ2-6; v_gene: TRBV5-4; abundance: once; d_gene: TRBD1; CDR3aa: CASSKTDRAGANVLTF; CDR3nt: TGTGCCAGCAGCAAGACGGACAGGGCCGGGGCCAACGTCCTGACTTTC
j_gene: TRBJ2-5; v_gene: TRBV28; abundance: few; d_gene: -; CDR3aa: CASRPETPQETQYF; CDR3nt: TGTGCCAGCAGACCCGAGACACCTCAAGAGACCCAGTACTTC
j_gene: TRBJ2-3; v_gene: TRBV13; abundance: -; d_gene: TRBD1; CDR3aa: CASSRTPGQSTDTQYF; CDR3nt: TGTGCCAGCAGCCGCACGCCGGGACAGAGCACAGATACGCAGTATTTT
j_gene: TRBJ2-5; v_gene: TRBV5-1; abundance: few; d_gene: -; CDR3aa: CASSLVLQETQYF; CDR3nt: TGCGCCAGCAGCTTGGTGCTCCAAGAGACCCAGTACTTC
j_gene: TRBJ2-7; v_gene: TRBV2; abundance: -; d_gene: TRBD1; CDR3aa: CASKPGTAYEQYF; CDR3nt: TGTGCCAGCAAGCCGGGGACAGCCTACGAGCAGTACTTC
j_gene: TRBJ2-2; v_gene: TRBV18; abundance: -; d_gene: TRBD1; CDR3aa: CASSPGQTTGELFF; CDR3nt: TGTGCCAGCTCACCGGGACAGACCACCGGGGAGCTGTTTTTT
j_gene: TRBJ1-5; v_gene: TRBV7-2; abundance: -; d_gene: -; CDR3aa: CASSVGWGNQPQHF; CDR3nt: TGTGCCAGCAGTGTGGGTTGGGGCAATCAGCCCCAGCATTTT
j_gene: TRBJ2-7; v_gene: TRBV7-2; abundance: -; d_gene: TRBD1; CDR3aa: CASSHPGQGEQYF; CDR3nt: TGTGCCAGCAGCCACCCGGGACAGGGAGAGCAGTACTTC
j_gene: TRBJ1-4; v_gene: TRBV29-1; abundance: -; d_gene: -; CDR3aa: CSVAGQGREKLFF; CDR3nt: TGCAGCGTTGCGGGGCAGGGACGTGAAAAACTGTTTTTT
j_gene: TRBJ2-3; v_gene: TRBV19; abundance: -; d_gene: TRBD2; CDR3aa: CASSMGSGSRDTQYF; CDR3nt: TGTGCCAGTAGTATGGGGAGCGGGAGTAGAGATACGCAGTATTTT
j_gene: TRBJ2-1; v_gene: TRBV5-1; abundance: -; d_gene: TRBD1; CDR3aa: CASSLAGQYNEQFF; CDR3nt: TGCGCCAGCAGCTTGGCGGGACAGTACAATGAGCAGTTCTTC
j_gene: TRBJ2-1; v_gene: TRBV6-5; abundance: -; d_gene: TRBD2; CDR3aa: CASSYSSGGSRGEFF; CDR3nt: TGTGCCAGCAGTTACTCTAGCGGGGGGTCCCGGGGAGAGTTCTTC
j_gene: TRBJ2-1; v_gene: TRBV5-4; abundance: -; d_gene: -; CDR3aa: CASSVVGGMAYNEQFF; CDR3nt: TGTGCCAGCAGCGTCGTGGGCGGGATGGCCTACAATGAGCAGTTCTTC
j_gene: TRBJ2-1; v_gene: TRBV19; abundance: -; d_gene: -; CDR3aa: CASSKRNRAKGNEQFF; CDR3nt: TGTGCCAGTAGTAAACGGAACAGGGCAAAAGGCAATGAGCAGTTCTTC
j_gene: TRBJ2-3; v_gene: TRBV6-1; abundance: -; d_gene: -; CDR3aa: CASCPTGASTDTQYF; CDR3nt: TGTGCCAGCTGCCCGACGGGAGCTAGCACAGATACGCAGTATTTT
j_gene: TRBJ2-1; v_gene: TRBV27; abundance: few; d_gene: -; CDR3aa: CASSRPGAQDRSEQFF; CDR3nt: TGTGCCAGCAGCCGTCCCGGCGCCCAGGACCGAAGTGAGCAGTTCTTC
j_gene: TRBJ2-5; v_gene: TRBV7-9; abundance: -; d_gene: -; CDR3aa: CASSLAGTGTEAQYF; CDR3nt: TGTGCCAGCAGCTTAGCGGGGACTGGGACTGAGGCCCAGTACTTC
j_gene: TRBJ2-5; v_gene: TRBV7-3; abundance: -; d_gene: -; CDR3aa: CASSFMGRTDGETQYF; CDR3nt: TGTGCCAGCAGCTTTATGGGCAGGACGGATGGGGAGACCCAGTACTTC
j_gene: TRBJ2-7; v_gene: TRBV6-1; abundance: -; d_gene: -; CDR3aa: CASKTVLLGYEQYF; CDR3nt: TGTGCCAGCAAAACAGTGCTGCTTGGCTACGAGCAGTACTTC
j_gene: TRBJ1-4; v_gene: TRBV19; abundance: -; d_gene: TRBD1; CDR3aa: CASSIARGREKLFF; CDR3nt: TGTGCCAGTAGTATAGCCAGGGGGCGCGAAAAACTGTTTTTT
j_gene: TRBJ1-5; v_gene: TRBV7-2; abundance: -; d_gene: TRBD1; CDR3aa: CASSRQGMSNQPQHF; CDR3nt: TGTGCCAGCAGCCGACAGGGGATGAGCAATCAGCCCCAGCATTTT
j_gene: TRBJ1-5; v_gene: TRBV7-9; abundance: -; d_gene: TRBD1; CDR3aa: CASSSTPDRVGQPQHF; CDR3nt: TGTGCCAGCAGCTCCACGCCGGACAGGGTAGGTCAGCCCCAGCATTTT